The entry below gives a single T cell receptor (beta chain) sequence along with its context. This record comes from a study of blood T cell repertoires in COVID-19. V dropped 6 bases and J dropped 3; count of bases not matched to a gene: 4. Germline V lookup: CDR1 KGHDR, CDR2 SFDVKD. The CDR3 runs 14 residues. Per the authors' pipeline: Scientists estimated how many nucleated cells there were by amplifying reference gene primers. Produced via immunoSEQ multiplex PCR; TCRdb's table is partial and in-frame only. That table gives V, J and clone size, and the DNA gave D and trimming. The sample has around 81,000 clones, roughly 88% seen once.

Source material: peripheral blood. The chain is built from TRBV24-1 and TRBJ1-5; 7 bases match TRBD1. The receptor was derived from a man aged 70 or older with acute or convalescent COVID-19. The CDR3, as DNA: TGTGCCACCAGTATGGGACAGAACAATCAGCCCCAGCATTTT. Amino acid sequence: CATSMGQNNQPQHF.